Following are 15 T cell receptor beta chains from one sample sequenced in a study of early T cells in non-severe SARS-CoV-2 infection. TCRdb itself ran the 5' RACE reads through MiXCR, one entry per CDR3 protein. This sample carries under 45,000 distinct CDR3 sequences, approximately 11% of them seen once, and the ten largest clones take 8% to 10%. Sequenced material: whole blood. These receptors all come from an adult who was a healthcare worker with PCR-confirmed SARS-CoV-2 infection or an uninfected control (not recorded which).

The V gene is TRBV7-9, the J gene TRBJ1-3; no clear D. CDR1 and CDR2 from the germline V gene are SEHNR and FQNEAQ (reference sequence). This CDR3 is 14 amino acids long. The V end was cut by 6 bases, the J end by 0 bases, with 9 bases between. The CDR3 sequence: CASSEQRSGNTIYF. The CDR3 nucleotides read TGTGCCAGCAGTGAACAGCGCTCTGGAAACACCATATATTTT.

This clonotype was seen many times. V and J are TRBV7-3 and TRBJ1-6; D is unresolved. The CDR3 length is 15 residues. Germline CDR1 reads SGHTA; CDR2 reads FQGTGA. V shed 3 bases and J shed 7 bases, with 13 bases lying between them. The CDR3 region is CASSFEGLNNSPLHF. CDR3 in DNA: TGTGCCAGCAGCTTCGAAGGGCTAAACAATTCACCCCTCCACTTT. The full variable domain, in which reference TRBV7-3 and TRBJ1-6 provide the parts outside the CDR3, is GAGVSQTPSNKVTEKGKYVELRCDPISGHTALYWYRQSLGQGPEFLIYFQGTGAADDSGLPNDRFFAVRPEGSVSTLKIQRTERGDSAVYLCASSFEGLNNSPLHFGNGTRLTVT.

This clonotype was counted many times. This chain connects TRBV13 to TRBJ1-5; D gene ambiguous. Germline V CDR1 and CDR2: PRHDT, FYEKMQ (reference sequence). V gave up 6 bases and J gave up 2 bases, with 11 bases separating them. The CDR3 extends over 14 amino acids. CDR3 sequence (DNA): TGTGCCAGCAGAATATACAGTGGCAATCAGCCCCAGCATTTT. This sequence encodes CASRIYSGNQPQHF.

This chain joins TRBV29-1 and TRBJ2-3; TRBD2 matches 11 bases. CDR1 is SQVTM, CDR2 ANQGSEA, per germline. Germline trimming cut 4 bases from V and 1 base from J; bases unmatched to any gene: 4. CDR3 size: 15 residues. The CDR3 DNA reads TGCAGCGTTGGGCCGGGACTAGCGGGCACAGATACGCAGTATTTT. Its protein product is CSVGPGLAGTDTQYF.

This clonotype was recorded a few times. V usage is TRBV11-2 and J usage is TRBJ1-2; D not resolved. The germline V gene encodes CDR1 SGHAT and CDR2 FQNNGV. V gave up 7 bases and J gave up 8 bases, with 20 bases separating them. The CDR3 consists of 14 residues. CDR3 in amino acids: CASTLDPRARGYTF. The CDR3 DNA follows: TGTGCCAGCACCCTAGATCCAAGGGCGCGGGGCTACACCTTC.

The chain combines TRBV5-1 with TRBJ2-5; 7 bases line up with TRBD2. The V segment lost 4 bases and the J segment 2 bases; nucleotides outside the gene matches: 14. This CDR3 spans 17 amino acids. Germline loops: CDR1 SGHRS, CDR2 YFSETQ. CDR3 protein: CASSPATGAGYQETQYF. DNA of the CDR3: TGCGCCAGCAGCCCTGCTACAGGAGCGGGGTATCAAGAGACCCAGTACTTC.

The sample holds many counts of this clonotype. J is TRBJ1-4 and V is TRBV10-3, with 8 bases identical to TRBD1. V gave up 5 bases and J gave up 12 bases; unmatched junction bases: 8. CDR3 length equals 13 residues. Germline CDR1 ENHRY, CDR2 SYGVKD. CDR3 coding DNA: TGTGCCATCAGTAAATCCGGACAGGGCGAACTGTTTTTT. It specifies CAISKSGQGELFF.

This clonotype was observed a few times. This chain uses TRBV5-1 with TRBJ2-5, with D possibly being TRBD1 or TRBD2 (5 bases each). Trimming left V 5 bases short and J 1 base short, with 15 bases between. The V gene's germline CDR1 is SGHRS and CDR2 YFSETQ. The CDR3 totals 15 residues. CDR3 in DNA: TGCGCCAGCAGTTCCCCGGGACGCATCCAAGAGACCCAGTACTTC. It yields the protein CASSSPGRIQETQYF. The entire variable domain, with the rest obtained from reference TRBV5-1 and TRBJ2-5, is as follows: KAGVTQTPRYLIKTRGQQVTLSCSPISGHRSVSWYQQTPGQGLQFLFEYFSETQRNKGNFPGRFSGRQFSNSRSEMNVSTLELGDSALYLCASSSPGRIQETQYFGPGTRLLVL.

This clonotype was detected many times. This rearrangement joins TRBV14 to TRBJ1-2; TRBD1 is a possible D gene (5 bases). V dropped 0 bases and J dropped 8 bases, with 22 bases sitting between them. Germline CDR1 is SGHDN and CDR2 is FVKESK. There are 17 residues in the CDR3. CDR3 residues: CASSQDSQGTYSAGYTF. CDR3 coding DNA: TGTGCCAGCAGCCAAGATTCCCAGGGAACCTACTCCGCCGGCTACACCTTC.

This clonotype was seen a few times. An end of the junction does not agree with germline; a read error may underlie this. The chain has TRBV12-3 or TRBV12-4 and TRBJ2-2; 11 nucleotides match TRBD2. The CDR3 contains 15 residues. The CDR3 protein is CASSVAGGATGELFF. The CDR3 DNA follows: TGTGCCAGCAGTGTAGCGGGGGGGGCCACCGGGGAGCTGTTTTTT.

The rearrangement joins TRBV7-2 to TRBJ1-1; D not resolved. The germline V gene has CDR1 SGHTA and CDR2 FQGNSA. This CDR3 has 15 residues. Deletions cut 1 base from V and 1 base from J, with 10 bases between. The CDR3 here is CASSLVNWGNTEAFF. For the CDR3, the DNA is TGTGCCAGCAGCTTAGTAAATTGGGGGAACACTGAAGCTTTCTTT. Together with reference TRBV7-2 and TRBJ1-1, the CDR3 gives the full variable domain: GAGVSQSPSNKVTEKGKDVELRCDPISGHTALYWYRQSLGQGLEFLIYFQGNSAPDKSGLPSDRFSAERTGGSVSTLTIQRTQQEDSAVYLCASSLVNWGNTEAFFGQGTRLTVV.

This chain links TRBV20-1 with TRBJ2-7, with 9 bases fitting TRBD1. Unmatched junction bases numbered 9, after V lost 0 bases and J lost 6 bases. CDR1 is DFQATT, CDR2 SNEGSKA, per germline (reference sequence). The CDR3 consists of 15 residues. The CDR3 is CSARDQGTGTIEQYF. DNA of the CDR3: TGCAGTGCTAGAGATCAGGGGACAGGGACTATCGAGCAGTACTTC.

This clonotype ranks as medium-sized. V gene TRBV9 combines with J gene TRBJ2-3; no clear D gene. Germline-derived CDR1 and CDR2 are SGDLS and YYNGEE. Trimming removed 4 bases from V and 6 bases from J, with 12 bases in between. This CDR3 has 13 residues. The chain's CDR3 is CASSPKVTDTQYF. The CDR3 DNA follows: TGTGCCAGCAGCCCCAAGGTGACGGATACGCAGTATTTT.

This clonotype was detected only a few times. The rearrangement links TRBV13 to TRBJ2-3; 7 bases line up with TRBD2. The CDR3 sequence is 16 residues long. Trimming cost V 4 bases and J 3 bases; bases outside gene matches: 10. CDR1 PRHDT and CDR2 FYEKMQ come from the germline V gene (reference sequence). CDR3 nucleotide sequence: TGTGCCAGCAGCTCTCGGACTAGATCAGTGACAGATACGCAGTATTTT. It translates to CASSSRTRSVTDTQYF.

In this sample, this clonotype turned up many times. The rearrangement joins TRBV5-1 to TRBJ2-6; no firm D call. The germline V gene has CDR1 SGHRS and CDR2 YFSETQ. Trimming left V 0 bases short and J 2 bases short, with 9 bases between. The CDR3 loop spans 16 amino acids. CDR3 residues: CASSLGSLTGANVLTF. The CDR3 nucleotides are TGCGCCAGCAGCTTGGGCAGCCTGACTGGGGCCAACGTCCTGACTTTC.